The clone carrying this T cell receptor beta chain appeared many times. Its antigen remains unknown. Separate cDNA molecules each had unique molecular identifiers attached to them. TCRdb recomputed calls from the 5' RACE reads with MiXCR, one row per CDR3 protein. The sample records about 22,000 distinct CDR3 sequences, 4.5% to 5% being singletons. This sample is drawn from a study of early T cells in non-severe SARS-CoV-2 infection. Overall study context: Sequenced material consisted of bulk RNA (from unsorted whole blood), and chains were unpaired. Points from the study as a whole: Matching against VDJdb likely underestimated virus-specific expansions, favoring anti-spike CD8.

Trimming shortened V by 5 bases and J by 5 bases, and 15 bases separated the two germline ends. Germline values: CDR1 SGHAT, CDR2 FQNNGV. The CDR3 extends over 14 amino acids. The J gene is TRBJ2-5, the V gene TRBV11-2; D could derive from TRBD1 or TRBD2 (5 bases each). Sequenced: whole blood. The clonotype originates from an adult who was a healthcare worker with PCR-confirmed SARS-CoV-2 infection or an uninfected control (not recorded which). The CDR3 is CASSPLGRGETQYF. CDR3 sequence (DNA): TGTGCCAGCAGCCCCCTGGGGCGAGGGGAGACCCAGTACTTC.